This is a list of T cell receptor beta chains from one sample in a study of breast tumors, draining lymph nodes, adjacent tissues. A single record per CDR3 protein comes from TCRdb applying MiXCR to the multiplex PCR reads. The table has about 230,000 distinct CDR3 sequences, 32% seen once; the top ten hold 1.4%. Specimen: axillary lymph node tissue. These receptors all come from a female donor with breast cancer. Some clones in this sample may be carry-over from other donors' samples. Both conserved end residues are part of each CDR3. The D gene is left open where the match is weak. Where a row states a size, it is once, few, many or the class of an expanded clone; other rows omit it.

CDR3 protein	CDR3 DNA	clone size	J gene	V gene	D gene
CASSFRTSGRDTQYF	TGTGCCAGCAGTTTCCGGACTAGCGGGAGGGATACGCAGTATTTT	many	TRBJ2-3	TRBV12-3/TRBV12-4	TRBD2
CASRSTGGNEQYF	TGTGCCAGCAGGTCGACAGGGGGCAACGAGCAGTACTTC	many	TRBJ2-7	TRBV6-5	TRBD1
CSANRDLYEQYF	TGCAGTGCAAACCGGGACCTTTACGAGCAGTACTTC	many	TRBJ2-7	TRBV20-1	-
CASSPRPRDEQFF	TGTGCCAGCAGCCCTCGTCCGAGGGATGAGCAGTTCTTC	many	TRBJ2-1	TRBV9	-
CSASVGMNNEQFF	TGCAGTGCTAGTGTGGGGATGAACAATGAGCAGTTCTTC	-	TRBJ2-1	TRBV20-1	-
CATSSAREEGTGSYEQYF	TGTGCCACCAGCAGTGCTAGAGAGGAGGGGACGGGGTCCTACGAGCAGTACTTC	-	TRBJ2-7	TRBV15	-
CAGSLDGGTYGYTF	TGCGCCGGCAGCCTGGATGGAGGGACCTATGGCTACACCTTC	once	TRBJ1-2	TRBV3-1	-
CSAPRASGGSYNEQFF	TGCAGTGCTCCCCGGGCTAGCGGGGGATCCTACAATGAGCAGTTCTTC	many	TRBJ2-1	TRBV20-1	TRBD2
CASSPGTVAHYGYTF	TGTGCCAGCAGTCCAGGGACAGTCGCTCACTATGGCTACACCTTC	few	TRBJ1-2	TRBV12-3/TRBV12-4	TRBD1
CASKNKGAQSETQYF	TGTGCCAGCAAGAATAAGGGGGCGCAATCGGAGACCCAGTACTTC	many	TRBJ2-5	TRBV2	TRBD1
CATTSGASSTDTQYF	TGTGCCACCACTAGCGGGGCTTCTAGCACAGATACGCAGTATTTT	many	TRBJ2-3	TRBV6-2/TRBV6-3	TRBD2
CASRPTQGTVTGELFF	TGTGCCAGTAGGCCTACCCAGGGGACAGTCACCGGGGAGCTGTTTTTT	many	TRBJ2-2	TRBV19	TRBD1
CASSQDVAGGSHNSPLHF	TGTGCCAGCAGCCAAGATGTAGCGGGGGGTTCCCACAATTCACCCCTCCACTTT	once	TRBJ1-6	TRBV4-2	-
CSARLGDNYGYTF	TGCAGTGCTAGACTAGGGGATAACTATGGCTACACCTTC	-	TRBJ1-2	TRBV20-1	-
CASSPPRGDTGELFF	TGTGCCAGCAGCCCCCCACGGGGGGACACCGGGGAGCTGTTTTTT	-	TRBJ2-2	TRBV3-1	TRBD2
CASSTREMGTDTQYF	TGTGCCAGCAGCACGCGGGAGATGGGCACAGATACGCAGTATTTT	-	TRBJ2-3	TRBV11-2	TRBD2
CASSLARLLNTEAFF	TGTGCCAGCAGCTTAGCGAGACTGCTGAACACTGAAGCTTTCTTT	-	TRBJ1-1	TRBV7-2	-
CASSAPGQGFQETQYF	TGTGCCAGCAGTGCCCCGGGACAGGGATTCCAAGAGACCCAGTACTTC	many	TRBJ2-5	TRBV2	TRBD1
CASSLGQGNEQFF	TGCGCCAGCAGCTTGGGACAGGGAAATGAGCAGTTCTTC	many	TRBJ2-1	TRBV5-1	TRBD1
CASSPQGSNEKLFF	TGCGCCAGCAGCCCACAGGGATCTAATGAAAAACTGTTTTTT	many	TRBJ1-4	TRBV5-1	-
CASSASYEQYF	TGTGCCAGCAGCGCCTCCTACGAGCAGTACTTC	many	TRBJ2-7	TRBV5-5	-
CASSEAKFKKGGYTF	TGTGCCAGCAGTGAAGCGAAGTTCAAGAAGGGCGGCTACACCTTC	many	TRBJ1-2	TRBV2	-
CASSLRVAGKTGELFF	TGCGCCAGCAGCCTCCGGGTAGCGGGAAAAACCGGGGAGCTGTTTTTT	-	TRBJ2-2	TRBV5-1	TRBD2
CSVIQGQETQYF	TGCAGCGTGATACAGGGTCAAGAGACCCAGTACTTC	many	TRBJ2-5	TRBV29-1	-
CASSLSVGATQYF	TGTGCCAGCAGCTTGAGCGTTGGGGCGACCCAGTACTTC	-	TRBJ2-5	TRBV11-3	-
CASSSLIRAGNEKLFF	TGTGCCAGCAGCTCGCTGATACGAGCAGGGAATGAAAAACTGTTTTTT	-	TRBJ1-4	TRBV7-2	-
CSALHQNTDTQYF	TGCAGTGCACTTCACCAGAACACAGATACGCAGTATTTT	many	TRBJ2-3	TRBV20-1	-
CSASFGTIISEQYF	TGCAGTGCTAGTTTTGGGACGATTATCTCCGAGCAGTACTTC	many	TRBJ2-7	TRBV20-1	-
CAISDDSSGNTIYF	TGTGCCATCAGTGATGACAGCTCTGGAAACACCATATATTTT	many	TRBJ1-3	TRBV10-3	-
CASSPGTPKVAGYTF	TGTGCCAGCAGCCCAGGGACGCCAAAGGTTGCTGGCTACACCTTC	-	TRBJ1-2	TRBV11-2	-
CASSYDRMNTGELFF	TGTGCCAGCTCGTATGACAGGATGAACACCGGGGAGCTGTTTTTT	few	TRBJ2-2	TRBV18	-
CASNPSYSTDTQYF	TGTGCCAGCAACCCGTCATATAGCACAGATACGCAGTATTTT	many	TRBJ2-3	TRBV5-6	-
CASSFSGRADTGELFF	TGCGCCAGCAGCTTTAGCGGGAGGGCCGACACCGGGGAGCTGTTTTTT	-	TRBJ2-2	TRBV5-1	TRBD2
CASSPLYGESSGANVLTF	TGTGCCAGCTCACCCCTCTATGGGGAATCCTCTGGGGCCAACGTCCTGACTTTC	-	TRBJ2-6	TRBV18	-
CASSIGLAGAYETQYF	TGTGCCAGTAGTATAGGACTAGCCGGTGCATATGAGACCCAGTACTTC	-	TRBJ2-5	TRBV19	TRBD2
CAWSGPGYEQYF	TGTGCCTGGAGTGGTCCTGGATACGAGCAGTACTTC	many	TRBJ2-7	TRBV30	-
CASSLGSKFTGGHQPQHF	TGTGCCAGCAGTTTAGGTAGCAAGTTTACGGGGGGTCATCAGCCCCAGCATTTT	many	TRBJ1-5	TRBV12-3/TRBV12-4	-
CASSFEQGVYEQYF	TGCGCCAGCAGCTTTGAGCAGGGGGTTTACGAGCAGTACTTC	many	TRBJ2-7	TRBV5-1	TRBD1
CATSRNRGKNEQYFGPGTTDTQYF	-	-	TRBJ2-3	TRBV15	-
CASSLNTGSGGYTF	TGCGCCAGCAGCCTCAATACCGGTTCCGGTGGCTACACCTTC	many	TRBJ1-2	TRBV5-1	-
CASLGGVTDTQYF	TGTGCCAGCCTGGGGGGAGTCACAGATACGCAGTATTTT	many	TRBJ2-3	TRBV12-3/TRBV12-4	-
CASSVSIAGGGAETQYF	TGTGCCAGCAGTGTTTCGATAGCGGGAGGGGGAGCAGAGACCCAGTACTTC	many	TRBJ2-5	TRBV2	TRBD2
CASSPQGQYNSPLHF	TGTGCCAGCTCACCACAGGGACAGTATAATTCACCCCTCCACTTT	many	TRBJ1-6	TRBV18	TRBD1
CSARGQRVTGELFF	TGCAGTGCTCGAGGACAGAGGGTCACCGGGGAGCTGTTTTTT	many	TRBJ2-2	TRBV20-1	-
CASSNGQTNQPQHF	TGTGCCAGCAGCAACGGACAGACAAATCAGCCCCAGCATTTT	many	TRBJ1-5	TRBV5-8	-
CASSGRGSGNEQYF	TGTGCCAGCAGCGGTAGAGGGTCTGGCAATGAGCAGTATTTT	-	TRBJ2-3	TRBV9	-
CASSPGGGYNEQFF	TGTGCCAGCAGCCCAGGTGGGGGCTACAATGAGCAGTTCTTC	-	TRBJ2-1	TRBV7-9	-
CSASWGGGYYEQYF	TGCAGTGCCAGTTGGGGCGGGGGGTACTACGAGCAGTACTTC	-	TRBJ2-7	TRBV20-1	TRBD2
CASSQDVWDTQYF	TGCGCCAGCAGCCAAGATGTTTGGGATACGCAGTATTTT	many	TRBJ2-3	TRBV4-3	-
CASSPGQGAIEKLFF	TGTGCCAGCAGCCCGGGACAGGGGGCGATTGAAAAACTGTTTTTT	many	TRBJ1-4	TRBV4-2	TRBD1
CASSPSAGGGYGYTF	TGTGCCAGCAGCCCCTCCGCGGGGGGGGGCTATGGCTACACCTTC	many	TRBJ1-2	TRBV7-9	-
CASSYRQGWNNEQFF	TGTGCCAGCAGCTATAGACAGGGTTGGAACAATGAGCAGTTCTTC	-	TRBJ2-1	TRBV28	TRBD1
CSARDPLAGDLSTDTQYF	TGCAGTGCTAGAGATCCCCTAGCGGGAGATCTGAGCACAGATACGCAGTATTTT	many	TRBJ2-3	TRBV20-1	TRBD2
CASSRSTGRDGIQYF	TGTGCCAGCTCACGATCGACAGGGAGGGACGGCATTCAGTACTTC	-	TRBJ2-4	TRBV18	-
CASSFLSEGEQYF	TGTGCCAGCAGCTTCTTGAGTGAGGGCGAGCAGTACTTC	many	TRBJ2-7	TRBV7-9	-
CASSQVPGGTTNEKLFF	TGCGCCAGCAGCCAGGTCCCGGGAGGCACAACTAATGAAAAACTGTTTTTT	many	TRBJ1-4	TRBV4-3	-
CASSIQGITKNIQYF	TGTGCCAGTAGTATACAGGGGATTACCAAAAACATTCAGTACTTC	many	TRBJ2-4	TRBV19	-
CSSGQIGNTIYF	TGCAGCTCCGGACAGATTGGAAACACCATATATTTT	-	TRBJ1-3	TRBV29-1	-
CASSLSGLSTDTQYF	TGTGCCAGCAGCTTAAGCGGGTTAAGCACAGATACGCAGTATTTT	many	TRBJ2-3	TRBV9	-
CASTSGQGEQYF	TGTGCCAGCACCTCCGGACAGGGCGAGCAGTACTTC	many	TRBJ2-7	TRBV6-6	TRBD1